This TCR beta chain was sequenced in a study of T cell clones after liver transplantation. At the level of the study: TCRbeta sequencing after a pre-transplant mixed lymphocyte reaction identified graft-donor-reactive clones, later tracked in post-transplant blood. Subjects received no induction therapy and standard immunosuppression until randomization at 12-24 months post-transplant. Study-wide results and limits: In most of the 8 subjects, circulating graft-donor-reactive CD4 TCRbeta sequences fell significantly after transplant.

TCRdb's table, derived via immunoSEQ multiplex PCR, lists solely in-frame clones and lacks some. The data hold roughly 70,000 clones, with 75% to 85% observed a single time. The V gene's germline CDR1 is MGHRA and CDR2 YSYEKL. CDR3 size: 18 residues. Trimming took off 1 base at V and 0 bases at J, with 16 bases between the two ends. On this clone itself: Its antigen remains unknown.

This chain uses TRBV4-1 with TRBJ2-1; D not certain. The source of this sequence is a human donor who received a liver transplant. Specimen: CD4+ T cells from blood, collected before liver transplant. The CDR3 DNA follows: TGCGCCAGCAGCCAAGGTTATGGGTCCCGGAGCTCCTACAATGAGCAGTTCTTC. Protein sequence: CASSQGYGSRSSYNEQFF.